Included here is one T cell receptor (beta chain) sequence, with context. The antigen it binds to is not known. No much larger clonotype is one base removed from it; base qualities were not supplied. The data were taken from a study of T cell responses to AZD1222 COVID-19 vaccine (dated by TCRdb to the early 2020s). Notes on the research overall: A total of more than 230 trial participants underwent TCR sequencing, of whom about 200 had received two doses of AZD1222 and some 25 had received two doses of the MenACWY control vaccine. Trial participants were enrolled by age into 18-55, 56-69 and 70-plus year subgroups, with approximately 160, 26 and 62 TCR-sequenced participants respectively. What the authors observed across the whole study: No day 14 peak-response samples were available, so repertoires were characterized only after the peak T cell response. The 56-69-year group was small, and its depth increase did not reach significance, likely because of low power. Spike-specific TCR breadth and depth rose significantly after two AZD1222 doses compared with day 0 and with MenACWY recipients. The whole spike protein was spanned by vaccine-associated CD4 TCRs, and dominant responses were seen in regions 160-218 and 743-854. Conclusions about previously exposed vaccinees were limited because only six AZD1222 recipients were SARS-CoV-2 seropositive at baseline. Nearly half of unique spike-specific TCRs reportedly recognized epitopes outside regions mutated in the B.1.351 and B.1.1.7 variants. Participants were mostly white British and included more females than males, and it was suggested by the authors that clonal diversity may have been underestimated.

The CDR3 holds 15 amino acids from the cysteine to the phenylalanine. The DNA shown is the 45-base CDR3, in frame from base 1. V is pruned by 1 base and J by 6 bases, leaving 5 bases of the junction without a gene match. Reading the germline V gene gives CDR1 MGHRA and CDR2 YSYEKL. The CDR3 regions of human TCRbeta chains were subjected to immunosequencing. As for the original processing: TCRs in the repertoires were matched against a reference library of SARS-CoV-2-specific TCRs that had been generated with the MIRA antigen-specificity platform. Breadth was defined as the fraction of unique TCRs that were SARS-CoV-2-associated. Depth was defined as the fraction of total T cells that were SARS-CoV-2-associated. Each spike-specific TCR was assigned to its reactive spike region and to a CD4 or CD8 class using the MIRA data. Log10-transformed breadth and depth values were compared by one-way ANOVA with Sidak's multiple comparisons tests. TCRdb took this table from immuneACCESS and kept in-frame rearrangements with V and J called. Such tables lack part of the clones; where checked against another copy, unresolved V genes explain under half of the gap, and the rest is unexplained. V, J and clone size derive from that table, while D and trimming were established from the DNA sequence. This sample lists tens of thousands of clones; 75% to 90% were detected once. The ten largest clones take up about an eighth of the sample.

In the paper's terms, the time point label means: about 28 days (+/-7) after the second vaccine dose. AZD1222 recipients whose second dose came at about 4 weeks and those whose second dose came at about 12 weeks were combined into one group, since spike-specific TCR depth and breadth did not differ between the two schedules. Vaccinee samples came from UK trials COV001 and COV002, including a single-blind randomized controlled phase 2/3 trial of AZD1222 (ChAdOx1 nCoV-19) in healthy adults. For TCRbeta chain sequencing, PBMC samples from trial participants were taken at day 0 and at day 28 after the second dose.

The clonotype comes from an adult who received the AZD1222 COVID-19 vaccine. Material: peripheral blood, obtained 28 days after the second AZD1222 dose. This sequence uses TRBV4-1 and TRBJ2-2, and 7 bases in between align with TRBD1. The encoded CDR3 is CASSQGTGQSGELFF. The bases read TGCGCCAGCAGCCAAGGGACAGGTCAGTCCGGGGAGCTGTTTTTT.